The count of the clone carrying this T cell receptor (beta chain) is one. Its cognate antigen is unknown. Germline trimming cut 5 bases from V and 5 bases from J; bases unmatched to any gene: 12. CDR1 SGHVS and CDR2 FQNEAQ come from the germline V gene. The CDR3 runs 15 residues. The data stem from a study of OX40 agonist ivuxolimab in advanced cancers. Looking at the study overall: An agonistic human IgG2 monoclonal antibody against OX40 (CD134) was given. The dose of intravenous ivuxolimab that patients received every 2 weeks ranged from 0.01 to 10 mg/kg.

The repertoire was sequenced with immunoSEQ multiplex PCR; TCRdb's copy has only in-frame clones and lacks some. The sample gives some 20,000 clones, over 65% of which show up once; under 25% is in the top ten. The study, taken as a whole, reports: Low normalized T-cell clonal expansion also characterized some of the nonresponders.

This receptor was obtained from an adult with an advanced solid tumor such as melanoma, head and neck, liver or kidney cancer. The chain has TRBV7-8 and TRBJ2-7; TRBD1 matches 7 bases. The source was CD4+ or CD8+ T cells sorted from blood, collected in a trial of the OX40 agonist ivuxolimab. In nucleotides, the CDR3 is TGTGCCAGCAGCGGCCGAGACAGGGTTGGGGACGAGCAGTACTTC. It is translated as CASSGRDRVGDEQYF.